This T cell receptor (beta chain) was recorded in a study of blood T cell repertoires in COVID-19. Turning to the study itself: Specimens from acute and convalescent COVID-19 originated in the United States, Italy and Spain. T cells, B-cell-depleted T cells, or PBMCs supplied cDNA or gDNA.

CDR1 and CDR2 (germline): LNHDA, SQIVND (reference sequence). The V segment lost 5 bases and the J segment 4 bases; nucleotides outside the gene matches: 2. CDR3 length equals 14 residues. Authors' processing steps: Amplification from reference gene primers served as the basis for estimated nucleated cell counts. Clones were read by immunoSEQ multiplex PCR, and TCRdb kept only the in-frame ones, dropping some. V and J calls plus clone size are reproduced from that table; the DNA served to infer D and trimming. The sample yields approximately 170,000 clones, 85% to 90% seen once. The chain employs TRBV19 and TRBJ1-6; TRBD1 aligns across 7 bases. Sequencing was carried out using peripheral blood. This TCR was sampled from a young man with active or convalescent COVID-19. The CDR3 DNA follows: TGTGCCAGTAGTGTGGGACAGTATAATTCACCCCTCCACTTT. Translated, it gives CASSVGQYNSPLHF.